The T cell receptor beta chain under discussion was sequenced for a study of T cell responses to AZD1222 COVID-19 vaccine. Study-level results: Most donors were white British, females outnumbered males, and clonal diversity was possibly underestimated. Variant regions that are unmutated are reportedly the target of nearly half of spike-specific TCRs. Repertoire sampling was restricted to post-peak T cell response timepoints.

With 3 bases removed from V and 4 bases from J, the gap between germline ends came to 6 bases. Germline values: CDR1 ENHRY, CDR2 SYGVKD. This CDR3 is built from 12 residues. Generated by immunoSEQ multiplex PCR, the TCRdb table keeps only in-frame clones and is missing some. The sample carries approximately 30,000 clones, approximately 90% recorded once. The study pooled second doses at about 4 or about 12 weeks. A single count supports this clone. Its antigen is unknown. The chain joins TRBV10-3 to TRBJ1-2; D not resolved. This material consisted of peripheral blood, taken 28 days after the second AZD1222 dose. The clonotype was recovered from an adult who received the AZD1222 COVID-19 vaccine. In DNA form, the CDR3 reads TGTGCCATCAGTGACGCGGGCTATGGCTACACCTTC. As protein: CAISDAGYGYTF.